This TCR beta chain was found in a study of blood T cell repertoires in COVID-19. Study summary: Acute and convalescent COVID-19 samples came from the United States, Italy and Spain. PBMCs, B-cell-depleted T cells, or T cells were the source of the cDNA or gDNA that made up the material.

Germline V gives CDR1 SNHLY, CDR2 FYNNEI. Trimming stripped 8 bases from V and 1 base from J, with 8 bases between. The CDR3 has 12 residues. As processed by the authors: Amplification from reference gene primers served as the basis for estimated nucleated cell counts. The table came from immunoSEQ multiplex PCR; TCRdb's copy has only in-frame clones and leaves some out. D and trimming come from the DNA, and the V and J calls and clone size come from that table. This repertoire shows 30,000 to 50,000 clones, 85% to 95% found once; its top ten account for approximately 4.2%. The receptor was isolated from a human donor with active COVID-19. The donor label of this sample is uncertain. Sequenced input: peripheral blood. The gene calls are TRBV2 and TRBJ2-5, with D possibly TRBD2 on 6 matching bases. CDR3: CASGGTQETQYF. CDR3 sequence (DNA): TGTGCCAGCGGGGGGACCCAAGAGACCCAGTACTTC.